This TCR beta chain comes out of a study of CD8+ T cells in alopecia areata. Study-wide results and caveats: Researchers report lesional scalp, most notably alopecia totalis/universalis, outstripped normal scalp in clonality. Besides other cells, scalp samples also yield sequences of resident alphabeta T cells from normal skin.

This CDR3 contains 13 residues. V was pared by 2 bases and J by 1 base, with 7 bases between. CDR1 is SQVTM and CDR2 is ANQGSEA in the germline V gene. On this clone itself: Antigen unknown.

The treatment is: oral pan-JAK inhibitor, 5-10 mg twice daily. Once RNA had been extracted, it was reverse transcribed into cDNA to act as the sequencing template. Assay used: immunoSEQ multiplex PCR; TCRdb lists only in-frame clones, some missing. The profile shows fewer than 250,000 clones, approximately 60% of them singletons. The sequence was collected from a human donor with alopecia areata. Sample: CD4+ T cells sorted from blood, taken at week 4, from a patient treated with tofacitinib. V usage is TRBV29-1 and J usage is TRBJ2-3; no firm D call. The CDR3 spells CSVERAGTDTQYF. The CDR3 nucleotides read TGCAGCGTTGAAAGGGCTGGCACAGATACGCAGTATTTT.